Listed below are T cell receptor beta chains from one sample, sequenced in a study of T cells in Graves' hyperthyroidism and ophthalmopathy. From the multiplex PCR reads, TCRdb called clonotypes with MiXCR, one entry per CDR3 protein. The data show 600,000 or so distinct CDR3 sequences, roughly 14% seen once. The specimen sequenced was blood. The receptors were gathered from a woman aged 50 to 65 with Graves' ophthalmopathy. Each CDR3 is given with its conserved first and last residue. The D gene is left open where the match is weak. Some rows have no size entry. The others give once, few or many, or a class for an expanded clone.

d_gene	abundance	j_gene	v_gene	CDR3aa	CDR3nt
-	few	TRBJ2-7	TRBV27	CASTHLGNHEQYF	TGTGCCAGCACCCATCTGGGGAACCACGAGCAGTACTTC
TRBD2	many	TRBJ2-5	TRBV7-9	CASSPTSGNAETQYF	TGTGCCAGCAGCCCGACTAGCGGGAACGCAGAGACCCAGTACTTC
-	-	TRBJ1-2	TRBV29-1	CSVEPRSYGYTF	TGCAGCGTTGAACCCAGAAGCTATGGCTACACCTTC
TRBD1	many	TRBJ2-3	TRBV2	CASSRDRGTDTQYF	TGTGCCAGCTCTCGGGACAGGGGCACAGATACGCAGTATTTT
TRBD1	few	TRBJ2-1	TRBV7-9	CASSVGTDNNEQFF	TGTGCCAGCAGCGTCGGGACAGACAACAATGAGCAGTTCTTC
TRBD2	-	TRBJ2-1	TRBV19	CASSIASGRNVNEQFF	TGTGCCAGTAGTATAGCTAGCGGGAGAAACGTAAATGAGCAGTTCTTC
-	-	TRBJ1-1	TRBV2	CASSETTGRKAFF	TGTGCCAGCAGTGAGACCACAGGGAGGAAAGCTTTCTTT
TRBD1	-	TRBJ1-6	TRBV18	CASSPTGGADSPLHF	TGTGCCAGCTCACCAACAGGGGGCGCGGATTCACCCCTCCACTTT
-	many	TRBJ1-5	TRBV28	CASSLTPVNQPQHF	TGTGCCAGCAGTTTAACCCCCGTAAATCAGCCCCAGCATTTT
-	many	TRBJ1-5	TRBV28	CASSSGRRTGDQPQHF	TGTGCCAGCAGTTCCGGACGGCGGACGGGGGATCAGCCCCAGCATTTT
-	-	TRBJ1-4	TRBV19	CASSPPGGEKLFF	TGTGCCAGTAGCCCGCCGGGGGGTGAAAAACTGTTTTTT
TRBD2	many	TRBJ2-3	TRBV5-1	CASSLVAGDTDTQYF	TGCGCCAGCAGCTTGGTAGCGGGAGACACAGATACGCAGTATTTT
-	few	TRBJ2-1	TRBV27	CASSRRGRNNEQFF	TGTGCCAGCAGCAGACGGGGGCGGAACAATGAGCAGTTCTTC
-	-	TRBJ1-2	TRBV19	CASHDSLPGYTF	TGTGCTAGCCACGACAGCCTACCCGGCTACACCTTC
-	-	TRBJ2-3	TRBV25-1	CASSVGVGTQYF	TGTGCCAGCAGTGTTGGGGTCGGCACGCAGTATTTT
TRBD1	many	TRBJ2-6	TRBV18	CASSQQGAGANVLTF	TGTGCCAGCTCACAGCAGGGGGCTGGGGCCAACGTCCTGACTTTC
TRBD2	many	TRBJ2-4	TRBV10-3	CATSPGTSGIAKNIQYF	TGTGCCACCAGTCCCGGGACTAGCGGAATAGCCAAAAACATTCAGTACTTC
-	few	TRBJ2-2	TRBV4-2	CASSQFGRIELFF	TGTGCCAGCAGCCAATTTGGTAGAATCGAGCTGTTTTTT
TRBD2	many	TRBJ2-5	TRBV11-2	CASSLDKRGMYQETQYF	TGTGCCAGCAGCTTAGATAAGCGGGGGATGTACCAAGAGACCCAGTACTTC
-	-	TRBJ2-1	TRBV19	CASSILTGVNEQFF	TGTGCCAGTAGTATTCTGACAGGAGTCAATGAGCAGTTCTTC
TRBD2	few	TRBJ2-1	TRBV10-3	CAIQLAGGLNEQFF	TGTGCCATCCAGCTAGCGGGAGGGTTAAATGAGCAGTTCTTC
-	many	TRBJ2-3	TRBV28	CASSQRTKGGADTQYF	TGTGCCAGCAGTCAACGGACAAAGGGAGGTGCAGATACGCAGTATTTT
-	many	TRBJ1-4	TRBV28	CASFPRQANEWDATNEKLFF	TGTGCCAGCTTCCCTCGCCAAGCGAACGAGTGGGATGCAACTAATGAAAAACTGTTTTTT
-	few	TRBJ1-5	TRBV18	CASSPPGTPFGNQPQHF	TGTGCCAGCTCACCACCTGGGACCCCATTCGGCAATCAGCCCCAGCATTTT
-	-	TRBJ2-3	TRBV3-1	CASSQRDSANTDTQYF	TGTGCCAGCAGCCAACGTGATTCGGCAAACACAGATACGCAGTATTTT
-	many	TRBJ2-1	TRBV2	CASSEYLTTINEQFF	TGTGCCAGCAGTGAATACTTGACTACGATCAATGAGCAGTTCTTC
-	-	TRBJ1-4	TRBV12-3/TRBV12-4	CASSFLPSQEKLFF	TGTGCCAGCAGTTTCTTACCGTCCCAAGAAAAACTGTTTTTT
-	many	TRBJ2-3	TRBV28	CASSPSLGQAADTQYF	TGTGCCAGCAGTCCCTCCTTGGGTCAGGCGGCAGATACGCAGTATTTT
-	-	TRBJ2-1	TRBV10-3	CAISGSGANEQFF	TGTGCCATCAGTGGGTCCGGAGCGAATGAGCAGTTCTTC
TRBD1	many	TRBJ2-3	TRBV15	CATSRDRTGGTTDTQYF	TGTGCCACCAGCAGAGATAGGACAGGGGGAACCACAGATACGCAGTATTTT
TRBD2	many	TRBJ2-1	TRBV10-3	CAIGETGGPIVEQFF	TGTGCCATCGGGGAAACGGGAGGGCCTATCGTTGAGCAGTTCTTC
-	many	TRBJ1-2	TRBV3-1	CASSRRRAWGAGGYTF	TGTGCCAGCAGCCGCCGGAGAGCGTGGGGGGCAGGAGGCTACACCTTC
-	many	TRBJ2-7	TRBV30	CAWSVRGFSFYEQYF	TGTGCCTGGAGTGTACGGGGATTTTCGTTCTACGAGCAGTACTTC
TRBD2	many	TRBJ2-7	TRBV29-1	CSGSSGRGSYEQYF	TGCAGCGGGAGTAGCGGGAGAGGTTCCTACGAGCAGTACTTC
TRBD2	many	TRBJ2-3	TRBV29-1	CSVRPGGTDTQYF	TGCAGCGTTCGTCCGGGGGGTACAGATACGCAGTATTTT
TRBD1	few	TRBJ1-2	TRBV14	CASSHLMVTGAFDGYTF	TGTGCCAGCAGCCATCTAATGGTAACAGGGGCCTTTGATGGCTACACCTTC
-	many	TRBJ2-2	TRBV2	CARHHYRNTGELFF	TGTGCCAGACATCACTACAGGAACACCGGGGAGCTGTTTTTT
-	many	TRBJ2-7	TRBV10-3	CAISAGSGRYEQYF	TGTGCCATCAGTGCAGGGAGTGGTCGCTACGAGCAGTACTTC
-	many	TRBJ1-1	TRBV7-3	CASSLAEYTEAFF	TGTGCCAGCAGCTTAGCAGAGTACACTGAAGCTTTCTTT
-	-	TRBJ1-5	TRBV7-9	CASSSVGPNQPQHF	TGTGCCAGCAGCAGTGTAGGACCGAATCAGCCCCAGCATTTT
TRBD2	many	TRBJ2-3	TRBV12-3/TRBV12-4	CASRSSSTGTISTDTQYF	TGTGCCAGCAGATCCTCATCCACCGGGACTATTAGCACAGATACGCAGTATTTT
-	many	TRBJ1-1	TRBV11-3	CASSLGQRLAGHTEAFF	TGTGCCAGCAGCTTAGGACAGCGTCTAGCTGGCCACACTGAAGCTTTCTTT
TRBD2	few	TRBJ2-2	TRBV7-2	CASGRAGNGAGELFF	TGTGCCAGCGGAAGAGCGGGAAATGGGGCCGGGGAGCTGTTTTTT
TRBD1	many	TRBJ1-2	TRBV28	CASSSTGGKFGYTF	TGTGCCAGCAGTTCGACAGGGGGGAAATTTGGCTACACCTTC
-	-	TRBJ1-2	TRBV6-1	CASSTGFGYGYTF	TGTGCCAGCAGTACAGGGTTCGGCTATGGCTACACCTTC
-	many	TRBJ2-7	TRBV7-2	CASSLAKAGRYEQYF	TGTGCCAGCAGCTTAGCGAAGGCAGGGAGGTACGAGCAGTACTTC
-	few	TRBJ1-2	TRBV27	CAVGPPYGYTF	TGTGCCGTTGGACCTCCGTATGGCTACACCTTC
TRBD2	-	TRBJ2-7	TRBV20-1	CSATDSGGGWEQYF	TGCAGTGCCACCGATAGCGGGGGTGGGTGGGAGCAGTACTTC
-	many	TRBJ2-7	TRBV4-2	CASSQEGGLSSYEQYF	TGTGCCAGCAGCCAAGAAGGGGGACTAAGCTCCTACGAGCAGTACTTC